This TCR beta chain derives from a study of cytomegalovirus exposure and HLA in healthy donors. Study overall: From 150 million to 200 million T cells, an earlier analysis saw 110 million or so unique TCR beta sequences.

The V and J ends lost 8 bases and 0 bases respectively, with 19 bases between them. CDR3 length: 16 residues. Germline CDR1 MDHEN, CDR2 SYDVKM. A multiplex PCR was run with 60 Vbeta primers and 13 Jbeta primers. The repertoire was sequenced with immunoSEQ multiplex PCR; TCRdb's copy has only in-frame clones and lacks some. Here the sample spans around 130,000 clones, around 82% being singletons. The chain links TRBV28 to TRBJ1-2; the D gene is possibly TRBD1 (5 bases). This TCR derives from a man in his fifties or sixties in good health and CMV-seronegative. The sequenced sample consisted of PBMCs. CDR3 sequence (DNA): TGTGCCAGCGAGATCAGGGACTCGGAAGCTAACTATGGCTACACCTTC. This gives the protein CASEIRDSEANYGYTF.